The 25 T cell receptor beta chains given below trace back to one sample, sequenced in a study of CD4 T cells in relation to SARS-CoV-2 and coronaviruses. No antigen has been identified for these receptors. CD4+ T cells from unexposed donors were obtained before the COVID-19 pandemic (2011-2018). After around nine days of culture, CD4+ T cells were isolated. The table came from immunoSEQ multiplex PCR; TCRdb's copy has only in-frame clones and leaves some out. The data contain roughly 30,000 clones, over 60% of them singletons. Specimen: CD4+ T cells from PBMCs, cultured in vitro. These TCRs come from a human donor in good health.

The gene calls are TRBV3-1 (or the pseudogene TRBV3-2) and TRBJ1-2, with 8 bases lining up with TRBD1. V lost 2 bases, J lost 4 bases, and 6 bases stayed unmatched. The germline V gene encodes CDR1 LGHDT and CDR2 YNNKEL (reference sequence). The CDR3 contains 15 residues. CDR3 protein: CASSQPGTGSYGYTF. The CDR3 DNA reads TGTGCCAGCAGCCAACCCGGGACAGGCTCCTATGGCTACACCTTC.

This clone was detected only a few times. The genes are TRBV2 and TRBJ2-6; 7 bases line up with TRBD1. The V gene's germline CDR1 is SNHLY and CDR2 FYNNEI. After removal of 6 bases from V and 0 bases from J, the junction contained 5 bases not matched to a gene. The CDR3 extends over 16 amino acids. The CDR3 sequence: CASRDRLYSGANVLTF. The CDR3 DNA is TGTGCCAGCAGGGACAGGCTGTACTCTGGGGCCAACGTCCTGACTTTC.

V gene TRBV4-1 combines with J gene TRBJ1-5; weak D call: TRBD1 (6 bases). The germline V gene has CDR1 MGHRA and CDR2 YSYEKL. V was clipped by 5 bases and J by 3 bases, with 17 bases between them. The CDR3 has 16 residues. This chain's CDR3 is CASSFGGLGNNQPQHF. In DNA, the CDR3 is TGCGCCAGCAGCTTTGGGGGCCTAGGTAACAATCAGCCCCAGCATTTT.

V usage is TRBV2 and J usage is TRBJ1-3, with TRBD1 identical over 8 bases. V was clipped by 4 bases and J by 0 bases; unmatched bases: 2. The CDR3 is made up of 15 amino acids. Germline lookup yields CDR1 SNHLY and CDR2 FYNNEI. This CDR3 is CASSGTGISGNTIYF. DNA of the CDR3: TGTGCCAGCAGTGGGACAGGGATCTCTGGAAACACCATATATTTT.

The CDR3 region has the DNA TGTGCCAGCAGTTACTACGGCGGGAGGATCTACGAGCAGTACTTC. Protein: CASSYYGGRIYEQYF. V is TRBV6-5 and J is TRBJ2-7; TRBD2 matches 8 bases. The junction had 5 bases not matched to a gene; V was cut back by 1 base and J by 3 bases. The CDR3 has 15 amino acids. Germline CDR1 is MNHEY and CDR2 is SVGAGI.

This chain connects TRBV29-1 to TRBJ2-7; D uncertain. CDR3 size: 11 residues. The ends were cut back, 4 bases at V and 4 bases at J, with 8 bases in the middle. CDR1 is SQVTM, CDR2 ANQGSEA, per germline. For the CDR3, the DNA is TGCAGCGTTGTGATCGGGTACGAGCAGTACTTC. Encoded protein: CSVVIGYEQYF.

The CDR3 sequence: CASSQDCLGVNTGELFF. The CDR3 bases are TGTGCCAGCAGCCAAGATTGTTTAGGGGTGAACACCGGGGAGCTGTTTTTT. The chain uses TRBV3-1 (or the pseudogene TRBV3-2) and TRBJ2-2; perhaps TRBD1 as D (5 bases). Per the germline V gene, CDR1 is LGHDT and CDR2 is YNNKEL (reference sequence). Trimming removed 0 bases from V and 1 base from J, with 12 bases in between. The CDR3 loop spans 17 amino acids.

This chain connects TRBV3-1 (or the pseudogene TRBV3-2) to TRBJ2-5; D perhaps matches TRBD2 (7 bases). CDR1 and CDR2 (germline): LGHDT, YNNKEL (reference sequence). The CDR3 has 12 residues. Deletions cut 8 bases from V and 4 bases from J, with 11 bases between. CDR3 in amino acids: CASVGGGETQYF. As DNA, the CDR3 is TGTGCCAGCGTAGGGGGGGGAGAGACCCAGTACTTC.

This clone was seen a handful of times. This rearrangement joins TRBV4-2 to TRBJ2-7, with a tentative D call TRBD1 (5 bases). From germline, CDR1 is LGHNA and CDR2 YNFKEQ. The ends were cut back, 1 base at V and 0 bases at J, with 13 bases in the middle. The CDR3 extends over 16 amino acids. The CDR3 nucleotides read TGTGCCAGCAGCCAAGGGACACTCGGGCGCTCCTACGAGCAGTACTTC. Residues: CASSQGTLGRSYEQYF.

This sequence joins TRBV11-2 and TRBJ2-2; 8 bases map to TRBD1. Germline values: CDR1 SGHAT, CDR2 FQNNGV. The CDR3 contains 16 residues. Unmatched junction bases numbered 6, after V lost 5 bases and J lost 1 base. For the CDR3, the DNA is TGTGCCAGCAGCCCCCGGACAGGGAGGAACACCGGGGAGCTGTTTTTT. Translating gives CASSPRTGRNTGELFF.

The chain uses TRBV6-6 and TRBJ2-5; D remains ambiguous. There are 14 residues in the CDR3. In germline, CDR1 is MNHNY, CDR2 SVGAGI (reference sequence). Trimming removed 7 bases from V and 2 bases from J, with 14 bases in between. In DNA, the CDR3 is TGTGCCAGCACCTACCGACTTGCTCAAGAGACCCAGTACTTC. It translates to CASTYRLAQETQYF.

Here the CDR3 DNA reads TGTGCCAGCAGCACAACGCCCAGCCGGGCTGAAGCTTTCTTT. Translating it yields CASSTTPSRAEAFF. This chain joins TRBV7-8 and TRBJ1-1, with D unclear. Trimming took 5 bases from V and 6 from J, leaving 16 bases between them. CDR3 length: 14 residues. CDR1 is SGHVS, CDR2 FQNEAQ, per germline.

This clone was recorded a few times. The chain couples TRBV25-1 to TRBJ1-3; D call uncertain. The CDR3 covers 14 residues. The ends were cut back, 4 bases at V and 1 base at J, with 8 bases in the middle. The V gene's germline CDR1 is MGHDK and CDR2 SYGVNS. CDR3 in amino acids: CASSVLDSGNTIYF. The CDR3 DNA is TGTGCCAGCAGTGTTCTGGATTCTGGAAACACCATATATTTT. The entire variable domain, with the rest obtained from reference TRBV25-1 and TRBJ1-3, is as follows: EADIYQTPRYLVIGTGKKITLECSQTMGHDKMYWYQQDPGMELHLIHYSYGVNSTEKGDLSSESTVSRIRTEHFPLTLESARPSHTSQYLCASSVLDSGNTIYFGEGSWLTVV.

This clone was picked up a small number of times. CDR3 sequence: CASSRQDDNSPLHF. The CDR3 coding sequence is TGCGCCAGCAGCCGTCAGGACGATAATTCACCCCTCCACTTT. The chain uses TRBV4-1 and TRBJ1-6; D is unclear. Trimming left V 4 bases short and J 5 bases short, with 9 bases between. Per germline, CDR1 MGHRA and CDR2 YSYEKL. The CDR3 has 14 residues.

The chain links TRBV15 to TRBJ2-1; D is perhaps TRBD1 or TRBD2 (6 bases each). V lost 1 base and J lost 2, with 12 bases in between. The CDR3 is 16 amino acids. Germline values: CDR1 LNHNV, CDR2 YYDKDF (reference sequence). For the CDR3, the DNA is TGTGCCACCAGCAGAGGATTCGGGGGCCCCTACAATGAGCAGTTCTTC. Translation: CATSRGFGGPYNEQFF. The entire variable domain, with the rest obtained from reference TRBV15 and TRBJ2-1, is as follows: DAMVIQNPRYQVTQFGKPVTLSCSQTLNHNVMYWYQQKSSQAPKLLFHYYDKDFNNEADTPDNFQSRRPNTSFCFLDIRSPGLGDTAMYLCATSRGFGGPYNEQFFGPGTRLTVL.

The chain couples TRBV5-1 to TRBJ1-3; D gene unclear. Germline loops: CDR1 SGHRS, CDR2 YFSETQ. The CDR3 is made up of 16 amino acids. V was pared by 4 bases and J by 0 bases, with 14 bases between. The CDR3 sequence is CASSPLEVNSGNTIYF. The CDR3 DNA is TGCGCCAGCAGCCCGTTGGAAGTCAACTCTGGAAACACCATATATTTT.

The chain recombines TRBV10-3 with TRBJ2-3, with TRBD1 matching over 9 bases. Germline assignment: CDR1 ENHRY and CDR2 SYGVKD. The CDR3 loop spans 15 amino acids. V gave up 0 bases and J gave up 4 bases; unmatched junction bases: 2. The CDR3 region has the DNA TGTGCCATCAGTGAGTCCGGACAGGGGCCAGATACGCAGTATTTT. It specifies CAISESGQGPDTQYF.

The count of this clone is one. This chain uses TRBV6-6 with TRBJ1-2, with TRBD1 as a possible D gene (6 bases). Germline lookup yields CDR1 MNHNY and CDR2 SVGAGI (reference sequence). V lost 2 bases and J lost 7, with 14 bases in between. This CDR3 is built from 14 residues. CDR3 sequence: CASSYPQGSGGYTF. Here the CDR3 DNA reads TGTGCCAGCAGTTACCCACAGGGATCTGGTGGCTACACCTTC.

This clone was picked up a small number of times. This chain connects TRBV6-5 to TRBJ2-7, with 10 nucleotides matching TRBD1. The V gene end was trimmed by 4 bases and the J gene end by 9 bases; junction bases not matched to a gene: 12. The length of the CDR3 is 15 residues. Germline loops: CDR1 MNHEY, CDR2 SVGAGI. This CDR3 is CASSSPGQGHVRQYF. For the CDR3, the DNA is TGTGCCAGCAGTTCCCCGGGACAGGGGCATGTAAGGCAGTACTTC.

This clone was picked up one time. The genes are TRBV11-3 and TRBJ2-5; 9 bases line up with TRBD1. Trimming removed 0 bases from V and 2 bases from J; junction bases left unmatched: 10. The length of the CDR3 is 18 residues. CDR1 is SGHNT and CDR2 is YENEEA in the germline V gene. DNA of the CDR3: TGTGCCAGCAGCTTAGATCCCCGACAGGGGGAAAAACAAGAGACCCAGTACTTC. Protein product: CASSLDPRQGEKQETQYF.

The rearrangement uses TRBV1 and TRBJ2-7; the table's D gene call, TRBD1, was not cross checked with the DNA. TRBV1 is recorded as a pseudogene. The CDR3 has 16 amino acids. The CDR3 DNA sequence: TGCACCAGCAGCCAGCTAGACAGGGGCTCCGTCGATGAGCAGTACTTC. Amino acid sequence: CTSSQLDRGSVDEQYF.

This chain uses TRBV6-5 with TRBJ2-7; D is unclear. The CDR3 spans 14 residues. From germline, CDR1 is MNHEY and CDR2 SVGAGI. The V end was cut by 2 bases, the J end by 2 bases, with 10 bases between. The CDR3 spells CASSYAKTPYEQYF. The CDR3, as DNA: TGTGCCAGCAGTTACGCGAAGACCCCCTACGAGCAGTACTTC.

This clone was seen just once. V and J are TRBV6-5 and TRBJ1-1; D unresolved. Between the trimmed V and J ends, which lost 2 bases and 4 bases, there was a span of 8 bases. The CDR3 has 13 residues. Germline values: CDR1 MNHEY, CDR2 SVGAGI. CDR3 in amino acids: CASSYDVATEAFF. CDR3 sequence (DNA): TGTGCCAGCAGTTACGATGTGGCCACTGAAGCTTTCTTT.

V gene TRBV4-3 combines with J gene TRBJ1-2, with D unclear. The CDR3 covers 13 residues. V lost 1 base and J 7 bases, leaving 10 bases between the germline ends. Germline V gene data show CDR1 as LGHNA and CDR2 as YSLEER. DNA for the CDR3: TGCGCCAGCAGCCAAGCCCGGGCGGGTGGCTACACCTTC. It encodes CASSQARAGGYTF.

The CDR3 sequence: CASSEVETQYF. The DNA for the CDR3 is TGTGCCAGCAGTGAAGTCGAGACCCAGTACTTC. V gene TRBV2 combines with J gene TRBJ2-5; D gene unclear. Per germline, CDR1 SNHLY and CDR2 FYNNEI. V dropped 1 base and J dropped 5 bases, with 2 bases sitting between them. There are 11 residues in the CDR3.